This TCR beta chain is from a study of T cells in Graves' hyperthyroidism and ophthalmopathy (dated by TCRdb to the late 2010s). General notes on the study: Peripheral blood was sampled at the time of initial diagnosis, prior to any treatment. TCR V-J signatures able to tell the groups apart were searched for in a discovery cohort of about a hundred patients, of whom over 40 had Graves' ophthalmopathy and more than 55 had stable Graves' hyperthyroidism. Prospective prediction of ophthalmopathy was tested in an independent validation cohort consisting of some 18 hyperthyroidism patients and around 17 patients who later progressed to ophthalmopathy. The approximately 90 discovery patients were divided at random into training and test sets in a 7:3 ratio. In about 6 Graves' hyperthyroidism patients, the study also compared T-cell repertoires from thyroid tissue with T-cell repertoires from blood. Once sampling was done, hyperthyroidism patients were given methimazole at a starting dose of 30 mg daily, whereas ophthalmopathy patients were given high-dose intravenous methylprednisolone. TCR Vbeta CDR3 sequencing of 120 to 150 peripheral blood samples (43 ophthalmopathy, around 80 hyperthyroidism and some 17 progressor patients) is reported in the paper.

What the work shows at the level of the full study, not this receptor alone: Ophthalmopathy was separated from stable hyperthyroidism by a 13 V-J signature model, with around 90% sensitivity and approximately 84% specificity obtained in cross-validation and 80%/75% obtained in testing. Sample size was not statistically predetermined, and investigators were not blinded to group allocation. Most expanded thyroid clonotypes (frequency above 0.001) were also detected in blood, a finding suggesting that blood repertoires may reflect thyroid immune responses. In validation, the model predicted progression to ophthalmopathy a median of roughly 6.2 months before onset, with about 64% sensitivity and about 75% specificity.

Moderately to severely active disease, a Clinical Activity Score of at least 3, a NOSPECS grade of at least 4, and a duration under 3 months were present in ophthalmopathy patients. The study excluded patients with uncontrolled infections, other autoimmune diseases, pregnancy or lactation. Diagnoses relied on clinical symptoms, serum thyroxine and TRAb, thyroid ultrasound and orbital computed tomography. Ficoll-Paque density gradient centrifugation was used to isolate PBMCs from about 10 ml of fresh peripheral blood. Total RNA was extracted using Trizol reagent, and RNA quality was assessed on an Agilent 2100 Bioanalyzer. Points on this clonotype: Its antigen is still unknown. Per-nucleotide qualities are absent, and no much larger clonotype sits a single base away.

CDR1 and CDR2, per the germline V gene, are MNHEY and SVGEGT. Spanning cysteine to phenylalanine, the CDR3 consists of 16 amino acids. Solely the CDR3 DNA is kept, with 48 bases framed from the first base. Trimming removed 8 bases from V and 2 bases from J; the gene matches leave 8 bases unexplained. The TCR beta CDR3 regions were amplified from the RNA transcripts. A first-round RT-PCR of the TCR CDR3 used the HTBI primer set with the Qiagen OneStep RT-PCR kit. Libraries were constructed in a second round of multiplex PCR, after which size selection and purification were performed. Paired-end sequencing of the libraries was performed with 100 bp reads on an Illumina HiSeq2000. In the source study's methods: Raw data were processed with SOAPnuke, discarding reads with adapters, uncalled bases, mean Phred below 15, or no exact constant-primer or identifier match. COPE v1.2.5 was used to merge the high-quality paired reads, and each unique nucleotide sequence was defined as a clonotype. MiTCR v1.1 was used to align clonotypes to the IMGT TRBV, TRBD and TRBJ reference segments. The analysis included only V-J combinations with a frequency above 0.0001, which together covered about 99% of the repertoires. A TCS score was defined as the ratio of F50 (clonal expansion) to E x V (chaos), with BLOSUM62-based TCRdist applied between CDR3 peptides within each V-J. Welch's t-statistics and random forest reduced 500 to 650 V-J features to about 12, which were used in a naive Bayes classifier (R e1071). The public reads were reanalyzed by TCRdb: fastp trimming at Q25, MiXCR alignment, in-frame beta chains only. Rows merge per CDR3 protein into single entries with the most common DNA and genes. Here the V and J calls rest on TCRdb's processing, not on the authors' analysis. Recorded for this sample are about 600,000 distinct CDR3 sequences; approximately 15% of them occurred a single time. Roughly 3.4% of the sample is held by the ten biggest clonotypes.

This sequence was found in a woman aged 40 to 50 with Graves' ophthalmopathy. This chain joins TRBV6-2 or TRBV6-3 to TRBJ2-5, and 13 junction bases match TRBD2. Material: blood. CDR3 loop: CASRPQTSGGQETQYF. The bases are TGTGCCAGCCGCCCCCAGACTAGCGGGGGGCAAGAGACCCAGTACTTC.